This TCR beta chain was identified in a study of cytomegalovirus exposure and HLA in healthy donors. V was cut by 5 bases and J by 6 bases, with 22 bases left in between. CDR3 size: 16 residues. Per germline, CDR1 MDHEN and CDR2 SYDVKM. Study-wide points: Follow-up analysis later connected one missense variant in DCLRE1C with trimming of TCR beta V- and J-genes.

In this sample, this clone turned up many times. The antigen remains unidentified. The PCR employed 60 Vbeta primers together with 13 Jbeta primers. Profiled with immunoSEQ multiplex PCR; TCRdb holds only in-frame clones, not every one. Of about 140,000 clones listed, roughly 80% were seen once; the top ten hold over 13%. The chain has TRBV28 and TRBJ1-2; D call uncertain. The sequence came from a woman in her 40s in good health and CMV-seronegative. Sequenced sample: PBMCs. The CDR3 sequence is CASSPLILDDLDGYTF. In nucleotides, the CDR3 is TGTGCCAGCAGTCCCCTTATACTAGACGACCTCGATGGCTACACCTTC.